Listed here are 15 T cell receptor beta chains from one sample, sequenced in a study of T cells after posttransplantation cyclophosphamide (dated by TCRdb to 2016 to 2018). Library prep was done by the immunoSEQ multiplex PCR assay. TCRdb took over this immuneACCESS table, retaining in-frame rearrangements with V and J assigned. Such tables are incomplete; in checked studies, under half of the missing clones stem from an unresolved V gene, and the remainder is unexplained. The sample data list more than 9,500 clones, and around 81% of these were observed just once. The ten largest make up over 3.5% of the sample. A control cohort of 11 patients who had been given myeloablative marrow transplants with methotrexate plus a calcineurin inhibitor was sampled 1 year after transplant. Sequencing used PBMCs, obtained about 350 days after allogeneic stem cell transplant with calcineurin inhibitor and methotrexate. These receptors originate from a male patient in his thirties who received an allogeneic stem cell transplant from an unrelated donor, was CMV-positive, and had acute GVHD only. Some T cells may derive from the graft donor when a transplant has been performed.

V is TRBV7-2 and J is TRBJ1-5; TRBD1 is a possible D gene (5 bases). The V gene's germline CDR1 is SGHTA and CDR2 FQGNSA. The V gene lost 4 bases and the J gene lost 5 bases, with 12 bases spanning the gap. The CDR3 contains 14 residues. This CDR3 reads CASSWWGRDQPQHF. In nucleotides, the CDR3 is TGTGCCAGCAGCTGGTGGGGCCGCGATCAGCCCCAGCATTTT.

This CDR3 reads CASSPGTGHNYGYTF. The CDR3 coding sequence is TGCGCCAGCAGCCCCGGGACAGGTCATAACTATGGCTACACCTTC. This chain connects TRBV5-1 to TRBJ1-2; TRBD1 matches 8 bases. CDR1 SGHRS and CDR2 YFSETQ come from the germline V gene. V dropped 4 bases and J dropped 1; count of bases not matched to a gene: 6. The CDR3 runs 15 residues.

This sequence joins TRBV7-9 and TRBJ1-1; D possibly corresponds to TRBD1 (6 bases). The germline V and J ends were trimmed by 6 bases and 0 bases, with 11 bases remaining between them. Germline values: CDR1 SEHNR, CDR2 FQNEAQ (reference sequence). The CDR3 is 14 amino acids. The CDR3 spells CASRQTGLNTEAFF. In nucleotides, the CDR3 is TGTGCCAGCAGACAGACAGGACTGAACACTGAAGCTTTCTTT.

This chain links TRBV5-1 with TRBJ2-3; 10 bases fit TRBD2. The germline V gene has CDR1 SGHRS and CDR2 YFSETQ. This CDR3 has 15 amino acids. Trimming cost V 5 bases and J 5 bases; bases outside gene matches: 8. As DNA, the CDR3 is TGCGCCAGCAGTCAACTAGCGGGGCCGGGAGATACGCAGTATTTT. Translating it yields CASSQLAGPGDTQYF.

The chain is built from TRBV7-3 and TRBJ2-2; D uncertain. This CDR3 spans 12 amino acids. Deletions cut 6 bases from V and 5 bases from J, with 7 bases between. CDR1 SGHTA and CDR2 FQGTGA come from the germline V gene. The CDR3 loop is CASRRETGELFF. The CDR3 DNA follows: TGTGCCAGCAGACGAGAGACCGGGGAGCTGTTTTTT.

This clone came up a few times. This chain connects TRBV4-1 to TRBJ1-5; 8 bases are shared with TRBD1. Germline V gene sequence: CDR1 MGHRA, CDR2 YSYEKL. The CDR3 runs 17 residues. The trim removed 0 bases at V and 5 bases at J, leaving 9 bases unmatched. The CDR3 sequence is CASSQDRNTGGYQPQHF. CDR3 DNA sequence: TGCGCCAGCAGCCAAGACCGGAATACAGGGGGGTATCAGCCCCAGCATTTT.

The gene calls are TRBV10-3 and TRBJ2-7, with D perhaps matching TRBD1 or TRBD2 (5 bases each). The CDR3 totals 12 residues. Looked up from germline, CDR1 is ENHRY and CDR2 is SYGVKD. Trimming took 6 bases from V and 5 from J, leaving 11 bases between them. CDR3 protein: CAIREGPNEQYF. CDR3 coding DNA: TGTGCCATCAGAGAGGGGCCCAACGAGCAGTACTTC.

This chain uses TRBV10-3 with TRBJ1-2; no firm D call. The CDR3 is made up of 15 amino acids. V was clipped by 3 bases and J by 4 bases, with 15 bases between them. Germline CDR1 ENHRY, CDR2 SYGVKD. CDR3: CAISESSGSGYGYTF. Here the CDR3 DNA reads TGTGCCATCAGTGAATCCTCAGGTAGTGGCTATGGCTACACCTTC.

CDR3 in amino acids: CASSRGTSLEETQYF. The CDR3 region has the DNA TGCGCCAGCAGCAGGGGGACTAGCCTCGAAGAGACCCAGTACTTC. The chain carries TRBV5-1 and TRBJ2-5, with 9 nucleotides matching TRBD2. Germline CDR1 reads SGHRS; CDR2 reads YFSETQ. This CDR3 comprises 15 residues. The junction had 7 bases not matched to a gene; V was cut back by 4 bases and J by 3 bases.

V and J are TRBV6-5 and TRBJ1-3; D not certain. The length of the CDR3 is 15 residues. V lost 0 bases to trimming and J lost 0 bases, with 6 bases between them. Germline values: CDR1 MNHEY, CDR2 SVGAGI. The DNA of the CDR3 is TGTGCCAGCAGTTACTCGGCGGTCTCTGGAAACACCATATATTTT. Its translation is CASSYSAVSGNTIYF.

The CDR3 sequence: CASRRGEGNQPQHF. The CDR3 nucleotides are TGTGCCAGCAGGCGGGGGGAGGGCAATCAGCCCCAGCATTTT. V usage is TRBV6-1 and J usage is TRBJ1-5, with D possibly TRBD1 on 5 matching bases. The CDR3 runs to 14 residues. CDR1 and CDR2 from the germline V gene are MNHNS and SASEGT. Between the trimmed V and J ends, which lost 6 bases and 2 bases, there was a span of 11 bases.

The CDR3: CASSPGTESYEQYF. CDR3 coding DNA: TGTGCCAGCTCCCCCGGGACAGAATCCTACGAGCAGTACTTC. The chain uses TRBV9 and TRBJ2-7; TRBD1 matches at 7 bases. V shed 7 bases and J 1 base; nucleotides not matched to a gene: 8. This CDR3 has 14 residues. The germline CDR1 and CDR2 sequences are SGDLS and YYNGEE.

This chain links TRBV27 with TRBJ2-1; TRBD2 matches 13 bases. Unmatched junction bases numbered 9, after V lost 2 bases and J lost 5 bases. Germline lookup yields CDR1 MNHEY and CDR2 SMNVEV (reference sequence). CDR3 length: 18 residues. The CDR3 DNA reads TGTGCCAGCAGTTTAACTAGCGGGGGGGCAGTATCGGACAATGAGCAGTTCTTC. This gives the protein CASSLTSGGAVSDNEQFF.

This clone has just a few counts. The chain recombines TRBV7-6 with TRBJ1-2; 7 bases line up with TRBD1. J gave up 6 bases and V 2 bases, and 9 bases lay outside the gene matches. This CDR3 spans 15 amino acids. Germline-derived CDR1 and CDR2 are SGHVS and FNYEAQ. The CDR3: CASSLNPQGYDGYTF. In DNA form, the CDR3 reads TGTGCCAGCAGCTTAAACCCACAGGGGTATGATGGCTACACCTTC.

The rearrangement joins TRBV4-1 to TRBJ1-2; D remains unclear. This CDR3 is 15 amino acids long. CDR1 and CDR2 (germline): MGHRA, YSYEKL. V shed 0 bases and J shed 4 bases, with 12 bases lying between them. The CDR3 sequence: CASSQEAGKGYGYTF. The CDR3 coding sequence is TGCGCCAGCAGCCAAGAGGCAGGTAAAGGCTATGGCTACACCTTC.